This TCR beta chain was identified in a study of T cell repertoires in cytomegalovirus infection. Study information: Public TCR beta signatures marked donors with CMV infection and the matching HLA.

General study results and limits: Carriage of CMV together with the relevant HLA was identifiable through cumulative public TCR beta family frequency.

TCRdb used MiXCR to reprocess the reads, holding one entry per CDR3 protein. The table shows roughly 730,000 distinct CDR3 sequences, with about 30% occurring only once. This clonotype has a handful of counts. Antigen: not known. The V end lost 3 bases, the J end lost 8 bases, and 19 bases lay between the germline ends. CDR3 length: 15 residues. Germline CDR1 SGHAT, CDR2 FQNNGV. The chain carries TRBV11-2 and TRBJ1-1, with D hard to call. The sequence was collected from a human donor in good health (CMV status not recorded). Some clones in this sample may be carry-over from other donors' samples. The specimen comprised cultured PBMCs, sampled from culture after CMV antigen stimulation. For the CDR3, the DNA is TGTGCCAGCAGCTTGGTATTACTAGGGAATACAGAAGCTTTCTTT. Translated, it gives CASSLVLLGNTEAFF.